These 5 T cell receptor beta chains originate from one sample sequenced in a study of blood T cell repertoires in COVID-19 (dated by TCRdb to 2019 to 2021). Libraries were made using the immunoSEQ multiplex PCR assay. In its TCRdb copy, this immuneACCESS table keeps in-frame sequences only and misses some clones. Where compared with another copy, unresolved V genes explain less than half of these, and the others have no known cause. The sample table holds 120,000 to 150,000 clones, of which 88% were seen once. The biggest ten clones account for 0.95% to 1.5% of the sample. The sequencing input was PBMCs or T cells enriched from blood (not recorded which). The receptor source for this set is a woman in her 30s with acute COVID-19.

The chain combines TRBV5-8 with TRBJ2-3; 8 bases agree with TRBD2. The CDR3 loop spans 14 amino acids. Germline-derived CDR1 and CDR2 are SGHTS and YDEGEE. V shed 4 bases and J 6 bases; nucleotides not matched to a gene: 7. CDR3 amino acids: CASSDPGGPDTQYF. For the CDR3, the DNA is TGTGCCAGCAGCGACCCGGGAGGGCCGGATACGCAGTATTTT.

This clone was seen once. CDR3 region: CASSFGSGNYGYTF. The CDR3 bases are TGTGCCAGCAGTTTTGGGTCGGGTAACTATGGCTACACCTTC. This chain joins TRBV27 and TRBJ1-2; D uncertain. The germline V and J ends were trimmed by 3 bases and 1 base, with 9 bases remaining between them. Germline assignment: CDR1 MNHEY and CDR2 SMNVEV (reference sequence). CDR3 length equals 14 residues.

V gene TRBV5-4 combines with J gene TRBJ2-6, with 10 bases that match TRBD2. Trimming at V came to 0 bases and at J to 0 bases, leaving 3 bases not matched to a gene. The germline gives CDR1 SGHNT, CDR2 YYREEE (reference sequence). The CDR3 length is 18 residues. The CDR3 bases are TGTGCCAGCAGCTTGGCCCCTAGCGGGAGCTCTGGGGCCAACGTCCTGACTTTC. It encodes CASSLAPSGSSGANVLTF. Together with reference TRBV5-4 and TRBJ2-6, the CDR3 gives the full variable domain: ETGVTQSPTHLIKTRGQQVTLRCSSQSGHNTVSWYQQALGQGPQFIFQYYREEENGRGNFPPRFSGLQFPNYSSELNVNALELDDSALYLCASSLAPSGSSGANVLTFGAGSRLTVL.

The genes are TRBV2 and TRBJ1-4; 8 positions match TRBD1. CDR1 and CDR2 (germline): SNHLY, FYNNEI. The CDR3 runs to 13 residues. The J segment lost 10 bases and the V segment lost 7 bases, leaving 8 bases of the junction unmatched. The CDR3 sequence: CASMGQGARKLFF. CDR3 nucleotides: TGTGCCAGCATGGGGCAGGGGGCTAGAAAACTGTTTTTT. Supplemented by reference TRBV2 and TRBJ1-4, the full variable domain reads EPEVTQTPSHQVTQMGQEVILRCVPISNHLYFYWYRQILGQKVEFLVSFYNNEISEKSEIFDDQFSVERPDGSNFTLKIRSTKLEDSAMYFCASMGQGARKLFFGSGTQLSVL.

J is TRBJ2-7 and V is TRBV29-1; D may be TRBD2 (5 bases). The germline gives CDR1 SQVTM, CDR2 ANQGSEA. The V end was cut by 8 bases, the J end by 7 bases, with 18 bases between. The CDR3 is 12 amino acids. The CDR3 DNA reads TGCAGCTCTCTTTCCGGGATTAGTGAGCAGTACTTC. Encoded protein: CSSLSGISEQYF.